The 22 T cell receptor beta chains reported below all come from one sample, sequenced in a study of blood T cell repertoires in COVID-19. Sequencing was performed with immunoSEQ multiplex PCR; in TCRdb, only in-frame clones are kept and a portion is missing. The table records about 210,000 clones, 81% of them present only once. The sequenced sample consisted of PBMCs or T cells enriched from blood (not recorded which). The receptors come from a man aged 35-49 years who had recovered from COVID-19.

CDR3 amino acids: CASSRIQGRGYTF. CDR3 coding DNA: TGTGCCAGCAGCCGTATACAGGGTCGCGGCTACACCTTC. The gene calls are TRBV6-5 and TRBJ1-2; D is perhaps TRBD1 (6 bases). The CDR3 is made up of 13 amino acids. V lost 6 bases to trimming and J lost 8 bases, with 16 bases between them. Germline values: CDR1 MNHEY, CDR2 SVGAGI.

This clone was seen only once. The chain couples TRBV2 to TRBJ1-5, with TRBD1 identical over 10 bases. The CDR3 consists of 15 residues. Per germline, CDR1 SNHLY and CDR2 FYNNEI. J lost 3 bases, V lost 3 bases, and 2 bases had no gene match. In DNA, the CDR3 is TGTGCCAGCAGTGAGGACAGGGGGACCAATCAGCCCCAGCATTTT. Residues: CASSEDRGTNQPQHF.

The chain has TRBV5-1 and TRBJ2-1; TRBD2 matches at 8 bases. The CDR3 consists of 16 residues. Per the germline V gene, CDR1 is SGHRS and CDR2 is YFSETQ. After removal of 0 bases from V and 8 bases from J, the junction contained 10 bases not matched to a gene. CDR3 nucleotides: TGCGCCAGCAGCTTGGCCGGGAGGGATCGATCCCATGAGCAGTTCTTC. This translates into CASSLAGRDRSHEQFF.

The chain couples TRBV5-1 to TRBJ1-5, with 7 bases matching TRBD1. The CDR3 has 14 amino acids. V lost 2 bases to trimming and J lost 2 bases; unmatched junction nucleotides: 1. Germline V gene lookup returns CDR1 SGHRS and CDR2 YFSETQ. CDR3 protein: CASSLGGGNQPQHF. The CDR3 DNA is TGCGCCAGCAGCTTAGGGGGCGGCAATCAGCCCCAGCATTTT.

The chain joins TRBV12-5 to TRBJ1-5; TRBD1 aligns across 10 bases. V shed 6 bases, J shed 12 bases, and the junction held 11 bases outside the gene matches. This CDR3 is 14 amino acids long. Germline V gives CDR1 LGHNT, CDR2 FRNRAP. The CDR3 sequence: CASGLGSGTGDQHF. DNA for the CDR3: TGTGCTAGTGGCCTGGGATCCGGGACAGGGGACCAGCATTTT. Looking up the rest from reference TRBV12-5 and TRBJ1-5 gives the full variable domain: DARVTQTPRHKVTEMGQEVTMRCQPILGHNTVFWYRQTMMQGLELLAYFRNRAPLDDSGMPKDRFSAEMPDATLATLKIQPSEPRDSAVYFCASGLGSGTGDQHFGDGTRLSIL.

The rearrangement joins TRBV11-2 to TRBJ2-3; perhaps TRBD1 as D (5 bases). Trimming cost V 0 bases and J 1 base, with 8 bases left between them. Germline CDR1 SGHAT, CDR2 FQNNGV. The CDR3 is 15 amino acids. The CDR3 is CASSLEGQRTDTQYF. CDR3 coding DNA: TGTGCCAGCAGCTTAGAGGGGCAGCGCACAGATACGCAGTATTTT.

The CDR3 nucleotides are TGTGCAAGTCGCTTCCCCGGACAGGGGGCGGTTGAGGGCTACACCTTC. Translated, it gives CASRFPGQGAVEGYTF. This rearrangement joins TRBV12-2 to TRBJ1-2; the DNA was not used to check the table's D call, TRBD1. TRBV12-2 is labeled a pseudogene. This CDR3 has 16 residues.

The rearrangement uses TRBV7-2 and TRBJ2-3, with TRBD2 matching over 8 bases. Germline lookup yields CDR1 SGHTA and CDR2 FQGNSA. The CDR3 loop spans 16 amino acids. V lost 5 bases to trimming and J lost 0 bases; unmatched junction nucleotides: 7. CDR3 residues: CASSDAGTSSTDTQYF. In DNA form, the CDR3 reads TGTGCCAGCAGCGACGCCGGGACTAGTAGCACAGATACGCAGTATTTT.

This rearrangement joins TRBV27 to TRBJ2-3; 10 bases align to TRBD1. The CDR3 sequence is 15 residues long. The junction had 4 bases not matched to a gene; V was cut back by 1 base and J by 6 bases. CDR1 is MNHEY, CDR2 SMNVEV, per germline (reference sequence). CDR3 region: CASSLWGTGADTQYF. The CDR3 nucleotides are TGTGCCAGCAGTTTATGGGGGACAGGGGCCGATACGCAGTATTTT.

CDR3 in amino acids: CASSVDFQVRRYASPLHF. CDR3 nucleotides: TGTGCCAGCAGTGTGGATTTTCAGGTCCGACGATACGCTTCACCCCTCCACTTT. The J gene is TRBJ1-6, the V gene TRBV2; D gene unclear. CDR3 size: 18 residues. In germline, CDR1 is SNHLY, CDR2 FYNNEI. V lost 4 bases and J 9 bases, leaving 25 bases between the germline ends. The entire variable domain, with the rest obtained from reference TRBV2 and TRBJ1-6, is as follows: EPEVTQTPSHQVTQMGQEVILRCVPISNHLYFYWYRQILGQKVEFLVSFYNNEISEKSEIFDDQFSVERPDGSNFTLKIRSTKLEDSAMYFCASSVDFQVRRYASPLHFGNGTRLTVT.

Here the CDR3 reads CASSSSGAGRWEQFF. CDR3 nucleotide sequence: TGTGCCAGCAGCTCATCAGGGGCAGGCCGATGGGAGCAGTTCTTC. This rearrangement joins TRBV7-9 to TRBJ2-1; D possibly corresponds to TRBD1 (6 bases). Per germline, CDR1 SEHNR and CDR2 FQNEAQ (reference sequence). With 4 bases removed from V and 10 bases from J, the gap between germline ends came to 20 bases. The CDR3 extends over 15 amino acids. The whole variable domain, remainder taken from reference TRBV7-9 and TRBJ2-1, is DTGVSQNPRHKITKRGQNVTFRCDPISEHNRLYWYRQTLGQGPEFLTYFQNEAQLEKSRLLSDRFSAERPKGSFSTLEIQRTEQGDSAMYLCASSSSGAGRWEQFFGPGTRLTVL.

The table lists this clone with a few counts. The chain has TRBV18 and TRBJ1-5; a possible D gene is TRBD1 (6 bases). Germline loops: CDR1 KGHSH, CDR2 LQKENI. V gave up 6 bases and J gave up 6 bases, with 15 bases separating them. The CDR3 sequence is 14 residues long. The CDR3: CASSGTGYTQPQHF. The CDR3 DNA is TGTGCCAGCTCCGGTACAGGGTACACTCAGCCCCAGCATTTT.

This sequence joins TRBV5-4 and TRBJ1-2; D remains unclear. Trimming shortened V by 9 bases and J by 4 bases, and 13 bases separated the two germline ends. Germline CDR1 and CDR2: SGHNT and YYREEE (reference sequence). CDR3 length: 12 residues. The CDR3 reads CATRPGSYGYTF. CDR3 nucleotides: TGTGCCACCAGGCCGGGGAGCTATGGCTACACCTTC. The variable domain in full, completed from reference TRBV5-4 and TRBJ1-2, reads ETGVTQSPTHLIKTRGQQVTLRCSSQSGHNTVSWYQQALGQGPQFIFQYYREEENGRGNFPPRFSGLQFPNYSSELNVNALELDDSALYLCATRPGSYGYTFGSGTRLTVV.

CDR3 in amino acids: CATSDFTTEGLRTDTQYF. The DNA of the CDR3 is TGTGCCACCAGTGATTTTACTACGGAGGGACTTCGCACAGATACGCAGTATTTT. The chain combines TRBV24-1 with TRBJ2-3; tentatively, D is TRBD2 (6 bases). V was clipped by 1 base and J by 1 base, with 17 bases between them. Germline loops: CDR1 KGHDR, CDR2 SFDVKD. The CDR3 length is 18 residues.

This clone was counted a single time. V is TRBV25-1 and J is TRBJ2-7; D unresolved. V lost 0 bases, J lost 2 bases, and 5 bases lay in between. In germline, CDR1 is MGHDK, CDR2 SYGVNS. The CDR3 runs 13 residues. CDR3 nucleotides: TGTGCCAGCAGTGAATACAGTACCTACGAGCAGTACTTC. This translates into CASSEYSTYEQYF.

The chain has TRBV6-1 and TRBJ2-7, with a tentative D call TRBD1 (6 bases). Germline V gives CDR1 MNHNS, CDR2 SASEGT. The V end was cut by 4 bases, the J end by 7 bases, with 20 bases between. The CDR3 runs 15 residues. The CDR3 loop reads CASSAATGRYEEQYF. The CDR3 bases are TGTGCCAGCAGTGCAGCGACAGGCCGCTACGAGGAGCAGTACTTC.

The chain employs TRBV3-1 (or the pseudogene TRBV3-2) and TRBJ2-1, with 8 nucleotides matching TRBD2. Germline V gene sequence: CDR1 LGHDT, CDR2 YNNKEL (reference sequence). The CDR3 is 16 residues long. V dropped 5 bases and J dropped 0; count of bases not matched to a gene: 6. Here the CDR3 DNA reads TGTGCCAGCAGCTCCCGGGGGGGCCACTCCTACAATGAGCAGTTCTTC. Its protein product is CASSSRGGHSYNEQFF.

CDR3 sequence (DNA): TGTGCCAGCAGCCCGGCCCGATTCGGGACAGGGGCCAACGTCCTGACTTTC. As protein: CASSPARFGTGANVLTF. This chain links TRBV5-4 with TRBJ2-6, with D perhaps matching TRBD1 (6 bases). The CDR3 covers 17 residues. From germline, CDR1 is SGHNT and CDR2 YYREEE (reference sequence). Trimming stripped 4 bases from V and 4 bases from J, with 18 bases between.

The chain recombines TRBV30 with TRBJ1-5, with 9 bases that match TRBD1. Trimming at V came to 4 bases and at J to 7 bases, leaving 8 bases not matched to a gene. This CDR3 is 14 amino acids long. The germline CDR1 and CDR2 sequences are GTSNPN and SVGIG (reference sequence). CDR3 DNA sequence: TGTGCCTGGATGCAGGGACAGGGAGGGCAGCCCCAGCATTTT. This encodes CAWMQGQGGQPQHF.

This clone has only a few counts. This chain joins TRBV4-2 and TRBJ2-5, with TRBD2 matching over 8 bases. This CDR3 spans 17 amino acids. J gave up 5 bases and V 1 base, and 12 bases lay outside the gene matches. Germline lookup yields CDR1 LGHNA and CDR2 YNFKEQ. This CDR3 reads CASSQAPRAGGGETQYF. CDR3 in DNA: TGTGCCAGCAGCCAAGCTCCCCGGGCGGGGGGCGGGGAGACCCAGTACTTC.

The rearrangement uses TRBV18 and TRBJ1-4; 8 bases fit TRBD1. Germline V gene data show CDR1 as KGHSH and CDR2 as LQKENI. The CDR3 runs to 19 residues. Trimming at V came to 4 bases and at J to 3 bases, leaving 16 bases not matched to a gene. Written as DNA, the CDR3 is TGTGCCAGCTCACGCAGTCCCGGGACAGGAACGACTTCTAATGAAAAACTGTTTTTT. Protein sequence: CASSRSPGTGTTSNEKLFF.

V and J are TRBV3-1 (or the pseudogene TRBV3-2) and TRBJ2-1; no reliable D call. This CDR3 is 16 amino acids long. The V end lost 2 bases, the J end lost 5 bases, and 16 bases lay between the germline ends. CDR1 and CDR2 from the germline V gene are LGHDT and YNNKEL (reference sequence). CDR3 DNA: TGTGCCAGCAGCCAATTCAGCAGACGAGCGAACAATGAGCAGTTCTTC. Translated: CASSQFSRRANNEQFF.